A single sample gave rise to the 19 T cell receptor beta chains below, sequenced in a study of control samples from healthy donors and cancer patients. This table comes from immunoSEQ multiplex PCR, and its TCRdb copy is limited to in-frame clones, with some not included. In the table there are thousands of clones, about 91% of which are singletons. Sequencing used PBMCs. The receptors shown here come from a man in his fifties or sixties with colorectal cancer.

This chain joins TRBV2 and TRBJ1-2; D remains ambiguous. This CDR3 contains 14 residues. Between the trimmed V and J ends, which lost 8 bases and 2 bases, there was a span of 15 bases. The germline CDR1 and CDR2 sequences are SNHLY and FYNNEI. The CDR3 DNA follows: TGTGCCAGCGCCCTCGAGGCGGGGAACTATGGCTACACCTTC. It is translated as CASALEAGNYGYTF.

The rearrangement uses TRBV5-5 and TRBJ2-6; D possibly corresponds to TRBD1 (6 bases). In germline, CDR1 is SGHKS, CDR2 YYEKEE (reference sequence). Trimming removed 4 bases from V and 5 bases from J, with 19 bases in between. The CDR3 loop spans 17 amino acids. This CDR3 reads CASSRPGTLSWANVLTF. In nucleotides, the CDR3 is TGTGCCAGCAGCCGTCCCGGGACATTAAGCTGGGCCAACGTCCTGACTTTC.

The gene calls are TRBV7-3 and TRBJ1-6; TRBD1 matches at 9 bases. The CDR3 length is 13 residues. With V trimmed by 6 bases and J by 7 bases, 1 base remained unmatched. Germline loops: CDR1 SGHTA, CDR2 FQGTGA. For the CDR3, the DNA is TGTGCCAGCAGAGGACAGGGGAATTCACCCCTCCACTTT. This gives the protein CASRGQGNSPLHF.

The chain links TRBV4-3 to TRBJ2-2, with 9 bases identical to TRBD2. With V trimmed by 0 bases and J by 3 bases, 5 bases remained unmatched. The CDR3 is 17 amino acids. CDR1 and CDR2 (germline): LGHNA, YSLEER. The CDR3 coding sequence is TGCGCCAGCAGCCAAGATTTGCGGGGGGGCTACACCGGGGAGCTGTTTTTT. This translates into CASSQDLRGGYTGELFF.

The chain is built from TRBV19 and TRBJ1-3; D is undetermined. Trimming removed 3 bases at V and 0 bases at J, with 12 bases between. In germline, CDR1 is LNHDA, CDR2 SQIVND (reference sequence). This CDR3 has 16 residues. The CDR3 nucleotides read TGTGCCAGTAGTATCCGGCAGATTCGCTCTGGAAACACCATATATTTT. As protein: CASSIRQIRSGNTIYF. Filled out from reference TRBV19 and TRBJ1-3, the complete variable domain reads DGGITQSPKYLFRKEGQNVTLSCEQNLNHDAMYWYRQDPGQGLRLIYYSQIVNDFQKGDIAEGYSVSREKKESFPLTVTSAQKNPTAFYLCASSIRQIRSGNTIYFGEGSWLTVV.

The chain uses TRBV5-4 and TRBJ2-3, with 8 bases fitting TRBD2. This CDR3 comprises 16 residues. V lost 2 bases, J lost 0 bases, and 5 bases stayed unmatched. CDR1 and CDR2 (germline): SGHNT, YYREEE (reference sequence). For the CDR3, the DNA is TGTGCCAGCAGCTTTCTAGCGGGTGTAAGCACAGATACGCAGTATTTT. Amino acid sequence: CASSFLAGVSTDTQYF.

The chain links TRBV19 to TRBJ1-5; D ambiguous. This CDR3 is built from 13 residues. Germline V gives CDR1 LNHDA, CDR2 SQIVND (reference sequence). V lost 7 bases, J lost 6 bases, and 13 bases lay in between. The CDR3 bases are TGTGCCAGTATGGGCCCGGGCGTTCAGCCCCAGCATTTT. Translating gives CASMGPGVQPQHF.

The V and J genes are TRBV27 and TRBJ2-7, with D maybe TRBD2 (6 bases). This CDR3 comprises 13 residues. Germline CDR1 is MNHEY and CDR2 is SMNVEV (reference sequence). Trimming took 3 bases from V and 6 from J, leaving 12 bases between them. CDR3 sequence (DNA): TGTGCCAGCAGTTTCAGACTAGTGATCGAGCAGTACTTC. It codes for CASSFRLVIEQYF.

The chain is built from TRBV4-2 and TRBJ2-7; weak D call: TRBD1 (6 bases). The CDR3 is made up of 16 amino acids. Per the germline V gene, CDR1 is LGHNA and CDR2 is YNFKEQ. Trimming left V 2 bases short and J 3 bases short, with 17 bases between. CDR3 in amino acids: CASSQQVDRTSYEQYF. DNA for the CDR3: TGTGCCAGCAGCCAACAAGTCGACAGGACCAGCTACGAGCAGTACTTC.

J is TRBJ1-1 and V is TRBV4-1; tentatively, D is TRBD1 (5 bases). Germline CDR1 MGHRA, CDR2 YSYEKL. V shed 5 bases and J shed 0 bases, with 10 bases lying between them. This CDR3 contains 14 residues. CDR3 in amino acids: CASSVGTLNTEAFF. Here the CDR3 DNA reads TGCGCCAGCAGCGTCGGGACGCTGAACACTGAAGCTTTCTTT.

This rearrangement joins TRBV5-1 to TRBJ2-3; TRBD1 matches 9 bases. CDR3 size: 15 residues. Germline lookup yields CDR1 SGHRS and CDR2 YFSETQ. The V segment lost 3 bases and the J segment 6 bases; nucleotides outside the gene matches: 8. The CDR3 region has the DNA TGCGCCAGCAGCTCCGAGGACAGGGGCAGGGATACGCAGTATTTT. This gives the protein CASSSEDRGRDTQYF.

This clone was seen once. The rearrangement joins TRBV6-1 to TRBJ2-2; no reliable D call. Deletions cut 2 bases from V and 4 bases from J, with 8 bases between. The CDR3 is made up of 14 amino acids. Germline-derived CDR1 and CDR2 are MNHNS and SASEGT. CDR3 bases: TGTGCCAGCAGTGAAAGTTGGTCCACCGGGGAGCTGTTTTTT. It specifies CASSESWSTGELFF.

The gene calls are TRBV7-9 and TRBJ1-1; TRBD1 is a possible D gene (6 bases). The ends were cut back, 0 bases at V and 10 bases at J, with 15 bases in the middle. This CDR3 spans 14 amino acids. Germline V CDR1 and CDR2: SEHNR, FQNEAQ (reference sequence). The CDR3 DNA reads TGTGCCAGCAGCTTAGCCAACAGGGCCGGTGCAGCTTTCTTT. Amino acids: CASSLANRAGAAFF. The full variable domain, completed using reference TRBV7-9 and TRBJ1-1, is DTGVSQNPRHKITKRGQNVTFRCDPISEHNRLYWYRQTLGQGPEFLTYFQNEAQLEKSRLLSDRFSAERPKGSFSTLEIQRTEQGDSAMYLCASSLANRAGAAFFGQGTRLTVV.

In its sample, this clone was seen once. V usage is TRBV6-2 or TRBV6-3 and J usage is TRBJ1-5; D is ambiguous. V lost 2 bases to trimming and J lost 4 bases, with 15 bases between them. The CDR3 spans 16 residues. Germline CDR1 and CDR2: MNHEY and SVGEGT. This CDR3 is CASSYIPGLANQPQHF. In DNA form, the CDR3 reads TGTGCCAGCAGTTACATACCGGGCCTAGCTAATCAGCCCCAGCATTTT.

The V call is TRBV7-6, the J call TRBJ2-2, with 12 bases matching TRBD1. Germline V gene data show CDR1 as SGHVS and CDR2 as FNYEAQ. The CDR3 totals 16 residues. With 5 bases clipped from V and 7 bases from J, the junction kept 8 bases outside the gene matches. CDR3 loop: CASSPMGTGGLGELFF. In DNA form, the CDR3 reads TGTGCCAGCAGCCCAATGGGGACAGGGGGCCTCGGGGAGCTGTTTTTT.

This clone was recorded only once. The chain recombines TRBV18 with TRBJ1-2; D unclear. Germline CDR1 is KGHSH and CDR2 is LQKENI. This CDR3 is 13 amino acids long. Between the trimmed V and J ends, which lost 2 bases and 5 bases, there was a span of 9 bases. As DNA, the CDR3 is TGTGCCAGCTCACCAACCCTGGAGTATGGCTACACCTTC. Residues: CASSPTLEYGYTF.

This chain uses TRBV28 with TRBJ1-2; weak D call: TRBD1 (5 bases). From germline, CDR1 is MDHEN and CDR2 SYDVKM. This CDR3 is built from 11 residues. V gave up 4 bases and J gave up 7 bases, with 7 bases separating them. The CDR3 protein is CASSSRVGYTF. CDR3 nucleotide sequence: TGTGCCAGCAGTTCCAGGGTTGGCTACACCTTC.

The rearrangement uses TRBV12-3 or TRBV12-4 and TRBJ1-1; 9 nucleotides match TRBD1. The CDR3 spans 13 residues. J lost 4 bases, V lost 5 bases, and 2 bases had no gene match. The CDR3 region is CASSATGGTEAFF. In nucleotides, the CDR3 is TGTGCCAGCAGTGCGACAGGGGGCACTGAAGCTTTCTTT.

The J gene is TRBJ2-4, the V gene TRBV7-2, with D maybe TRBD2 (6 bases). The germline V gene has CDR1 SGHTA and CDR2 FQGNSA. V was clipped by 4 bases and J by 0 bases, with 13 bases between them. This CDR3 is built from 16 residues. The CDR3 bases are TGTGCCAGCAGCTCCGGCCGGGAGCTAGCCAAAAACATTCAGTACTTC. It codes for CASSSGRELAKNIQYF.